This is a list of T cell receptor beta chains from one sample in a study of cytomegalovirus exposure and HLA in healthy donors. Method: immunoSEQ multiplex PCR; TCRdb's copy keeps in-frame clones and lacks some. The table includes about 110,000 clones, over 75% detected once. The sample taken for sequencing was PBMCs. The receptors come from a woman younger than 45 in good health and CMV-seropositive. The CDR3 runs from the conserved cysteine through the conserved F or W. D genes are given only for firm matches. Clone size, where shown, is once, few, many, or a class for clones that have expanded.

V: TRBV5-6
D: .
J: TRBJ1-3
size: .
DNA: TGTGCCAGCAGCTTAGAGTCCTTCCTAGACACCATATATTTT
CDR3: CASSLESFLDTIYF

V: TRBV5-1
D: .
J: TRBJ2-7
size: .
DNA: TGCGCCAGCAGCTTGGCTTTGCGGATACCCTCCTACGAGCAGTACTTC
CDR3: CASSLALRIPSYEQYF

V: TRBV18
D: .
J: TRBJ1-6
size: .
DNA: TGTGCCAGCTCACCGGGGGAGGGTTCACCCCTCCACTTT
CDR3: CASSPGEGSPLHF

V: TRBV2
D: TRBD2
J: TRBJ2-2
size: .
DNA: TGTGCCAGCAGTGGACTAGCCACCGGGGAGCTGTTTTTT
CDR3: CASSGLATGELFF

V: TRBV10-3
D: .
J: TRBJ1-2
size: .
DNA: TGTGCCATCAGGAAACAGGAGAATTATGGCTACACCTTC
CDR3: CAIRKQENYGYTF

V: TRBV7-9
D: TRBD1
J: TRBJ2-3
size: few
DNA: TGTGCCAGCAGCCCGGACAGGGGGGAACCTAGCACAGATACGCAGTATTTT
CDR3: CASSPDRGEPSTDTQYF

V: TRBV25-1
D: .
J: TRBJ2-3
size: .
DNA: TGTGCCAGCAGTGATAAACACGCAGATACGCAGTATTTT
CDR3: CASSDKHADTQYF

V: TRBV11-1
D: .
J: TRBJ2-2
size: .
DNA: TGTGCCAGCAGCTTAGGGAGGGGGAACACCGGGGAGCTGTTTTTT
CDR3: CASSLGRGNTGELFF

V: TRBV27
D: .
J: TRBJ2-6
size: .
DNA: TGTGCCAGCAGTGTCCAGGGTATTGGGGCCAACGTCCTGACTTTC
CDR3: CASSVQGIGANVLTF

V: TRBV5-6
D: TRBD1
J: TRBJ2-5
size: .
DNA: TGTGCCAGCAGCTCAACCTACAGGGGCGAAAGAGAGACCCAGTACTTC
CDR3: CASSSTYRGERETQYF

V: TRBV29-1
D: TRBD2
J: TRBJ2-1
size: .
DNA: TGCAGCGTGGACCGGACTAGCGGGACCGAGCAGTTCTTC
CDR3: CSVDRTSGTEQFF

V: TRBV7-2
D: TRBD2
J: TRBJ2-3
size: .
DNA: TGTGCCAGCAGCACCCCCCTTGGCGGGAGGCCCGGGGATACGCAGTATTTT
CDR3: CASSTPLGGRPGDTQYF

V: TRBV5-1
D: .
J: TRBJ2-2
size: .
DNA: TGCGCCAGCAGCTTGGCGACGGGGAACACCGGGGAGCTGTTTTTT
CDR3: CASSLATGNTGELFF

V: TRBV5-1
D: .
J: TRBJ2-2
size: .
DNA: TGCGCCAGCAGCTTGGAGGCAGAGGCCGGGGAGCTGTTTTTT
CDR3: CASSLEAEAGELFF

V: TRBV9
D: .
J: TRBJ1-1
size: .
DNA: TGTGCCAGCAGCGTAGAACAGGGTTGGGACACTGAAGCTTTCTTT
CDR3: CASSVEQGWDTEAFF

V: TRBV2
D: TRBD1
J: TRBJ1-4
size: .
DNA: TGTGCCAGCAGTTCCACGACAGGGGTGGGAGAAAAACTGTTTTTT
CDR3: CASSSTTGVGEKLFF

V: TRBV5-1
D: .
J: TRBJ1-3
size: .
DNA: TGCGCCAGCAGGACTGAGGCGGGCACTGGAAACACCATATATTTT
CDR3: CASRTEAGTGNTIYF

V: TRBV7-6
D: TRBD2
J: TRBJ2-3
size: .
DNA: TGTGCCAGCAGCTCAAGCGGGGGGGCCTTAGATACGCAGTATTTT
CDR3: CASSSSGGALDTQYF

V: TRBV2
D: .
J: TRBJ1-2
size: few
DNA: TGTGCCAGCAGTCGCCGGGACTTTGACTACACCTTC
CDR3: CASSRRDFDYTF

V: TRBV6-1
D: .
J: TRBJ2-7
size: .
DNA: TGTGCCAGCAGTGAAACAGGGCCCGTGAGTTACTACGAGCAGTACTTC
CDR3: CASSETGPVSYYEQYF

V: TRBV11-3
D: .
J: TRBJ1-3
size: .
DNA: TGTGCCAGCAGCTTAGATGACAGAACTTCTGGAAACACCATATATTTT
CDR3: CASSLDDRTSGNTIYF

V: TRBV30
D: .
J: TRBJ1-2
size: .
DNA: TGTGCCTGGGGGGACACCTACTATGGCTACACCTTC
CDR3: CAWGDTYYGYTF

V: TRBV27
D: .
J: TRBJ1-1
size: .
DNA: TGTGCCAGCAGTTTAAGTGGCAGAACAAAAGCTTTCTTT
CDR3: CASSLSGRTKAFF

V: TRBV19
D: TRBD1
J: TRBJ1-5
size: once
DNA: TGTGCCAGTAGTATCTCTTTACGACAGGGCCTTTGGGGTCAGCCCCAGCATTTT
CDR3: CASSISLRQGLWGQPQHF

V: TRBV7-2
D: .
J: TRBJ1-1
size: .
DNA: TGTGCCAGCAGCTTATTGGCAAACACTGAAGCTTTCTTT
CDR3: CASSLLANTEAFF

V: TRBV2
D: TRBD1
J: TRBJ1-5
size: few
DNA: TGTGCCAGCAGTTTTGACAGGGAGCCCCAGCATTTT
CDR3: CASSFDREPQHF

V: TRBV4-2
D: TRBD2
J: TRBJ2-1
size: .
DNA: TGTGCCAGCAGCCAAGAAGGAGTCCTAGCGGGGGTTCATGAGCAGTTCTTC
CDR3: CASSQEGVLAGVHEQFF

V: TRBV27
D: .
J: TRBJ2-7
size: .
DNA: TGTGCCAGCGGAAGGTCGGGGGGCCGGGAGCAGTACTTC
CDR3: CASGRSGGREQYF

V: TRBV29-1
D: TRBD1
J: TRBJ1-1
size: .
DNA: TGCGCGACAGGGGTTGCTTTCTTT
CDR3: CATGVAFF

V: TRBV5-4
D: .
J: TRBJ2-7
size: .
DNA: TGTGCCAGCAGCTTGGCCCATAAACCCCCGGACGAGCAGTACTTC
CDR3: CASSLAHKPPDEQYF

V: TRBV7-2
D: .
J: TRBJ2-5
size: .
DNA: TGTGCCAGCAGCTTAGTGGGGACACCTCAAGAGACCCAGTACTTC
CDR3: CASSLVGTPQETQYF

V: TRBV7-8
D: TRBD2
J: TRBJ2-3
size: .
DNA: TGTGCCAGCAGCCACCTCGGGGGGAAGGAGGCGGGGGGCTGGGGAGATACGCAGTATTTT
CDR3: CASSHLGGKEAGGWGDTQYF

V: TRBV5-6
D: TRBD1
J: TRBJ1-1
size: once
DNA: TGTGCCAGCAGCGTGCCCGGGACAGCGAACACTGAAGCTTTCTTT
CDR3: CASSVPGTANTEAFF